The rows below give T cell receptor beta chains drawn from one sample of a study of blood T cell repertoires in COVID-19. The repertoire was sequenced with immunoSEQ multiplex PCR; TCRdb's copy has only in-frame clones and lacks some. The sample includes some 120,000 clones, under 95% seen only once; the top ten take approximately 3.5%. The sample taken for sequencing was peripheral blood. The receptors originated from a man between 50 and 59 years old with active COVID-19. Each CDR3 is given with its conserved first and last residue. A D gene is named only where the DNA matches it firmly. Clone size is given for some rows only: seen once, a few or many times, or a class if the clone is expanded.

d_gene: -; abundance: -; v_gene: TRBV9; j_gene: TRBJ1-4; CDR3aa: CASSVAPILNEKLFF; CDR3nt: TGTGCCAGCAGCGTAGCCCCAATCCTAAATGAAAAACTGTTTTTT
d_gene: TRBD1; abundance: -; v_gene: TRBV4-1; j_gene: TRBJ2-1; CDR3aa: CASSPGTGSYNEQFF; CDR3nt: TGCGCCAGCAGCCCCGGGACAGGGTCCTACAATGAGCAGTTCTTC
d_gene: -; abundance: few; v_gene: TRBV28; j_gene: TRBJ2-5; CDR3aa: CASSQLGHKQETQYF; CDR3nt: TGTGCCAGCAGTCAATTGGGACATAAACAAGAGACCCAGTACTTC
d_gene: TRBD2; abundance: -; v_gene: TRBV4-1; j_gene: TRBJ2-2; CDR3aa: CASSQVALAGGNTGELFF; CDR3nt: TGCGCCAGCAGCCAAGTGGCACTAGCGGGAGGGAACACCGGGGAGCTGTTTTTT
d_gene: TRBD1; abundance: -; v_gene: TRBV6-5; j_gene: TRBJ2-7; CDR3aa: CASSYGQGWEQYF; CDR3nt: TGTGCCAGCAGTTACGGACAGGGATGGGAGCAGTACTTC
d_gene: TRBD1; abundance: -; v_gene: TRBV6-1; j_gene: TRBJ2-1; CDR3aa: CASSEIYPQGSNEQFF; CDR3nt: TGTGCCAGCAGTGAAATATACCCACAGGGGAGCAATGAGCAGTTCTTC
d_gene: -; abundance: -; v_gene: TRBV9; j_gene: TRBJ2-1; CDR3aa: CASSVLNSGNEQFF; CDR3nt: TGTGCCAGCAGCGTGCTTAATAGCGGCAATGAGCAGTTCTTC
d_gene: -; abundance: -; v_gene: TRBV20-1; j_gene: TRBJ1-2; CDR3aa: CSASMGTANYGYTF; CDR3nt: TGCAGTGCTAGTATGGGGACTGCTAACTATGGCTACACCTTC
d_gene: TRBD1; abundance: -; v_gene: TRBV7-2; j_gene: TRBJ2-5; CDR3aa: CASSRLWGQQETQYF; CDR3nt: TGTGCCAGCAGCCGCCTCTGGGGACAGCAAGAGACCCAGTACTTC
d_gene: -; abundance: once; v_gene: TRBV12-3/TRBV12-4; j_gene: TRBJ2-3; CDR3aa: CASSLIGGDTQYF; CDR3nt: TGTGCCAGCAGTTTGATTGGGGGGGATACGCAGTATTTT
d_gene: -; abundance: -; v_gene: TRBV6-5; j_gene: TRBJ2-7; CDR3aa: CASSSSSPNYEQYF; CDR3nt: TGTGCCAGCAGTAGTTCTAGCCCAAACTACGAGCAGTACTTC
d_gene: -; abundance: -; v_gene: TRBV6-5; j_gene: TRBJ2-1; CDR3aa: CASRTGPGDEQFF; CDR3nt: TGTGCCAGCAGGACCGGGCCGGGGGACGAGCAGTTCTTC
d_gene: TRBD2; abundance: -; v_gene: TRBV10-2; j_gene: TRBJ2-1; CDR3aa: CASRLAGAIYNEQFF; CDR3nt: TGCGCCAGCAGGTTAGCGGGGGCAATTTACAATGAGCAGTTCTTC
d_gene: -; abundance: -; v_gene: TRBV6-5; j_gene: TRBJ2-1; CDR3aa: CASSYGGGGYNEQFF; CDR3nt: TGTGCCAGCAGTTACGGGGGAGGAGGATACAATGAGCAGTTCTTC
d_gene: TRBD2; abundance: once; v_gene: TRBV7-2; j_gene: TRBJ2-3; CDR3aa: CASSLGRSSGRAPDTQYF; CDR3nt: TGTGCCAGCAGCTTAGGTAGATCTAGCGGGAGGGCCCCAGATACGCAGTATTTT
d_gene: -; abundance: -; v_gene: TRBV9; j_gene: TRBJ2-7; CDR3aa: CASSPPSGSSYEQYF; CDR3nt: TGTGCCAGCAGCCCCCCGTCGGGTAGCTCCTACGAGCAGTACTTC
d_gene: TRBD1; abundance: -; v_gene: TRBV19; j_gene: TRBJ2-1; CDR3aa: CASSIGQGAFGEQFF; CDR3nt: TGTGCCAGTAGTATAGGGCAGGGGGCTTTCGGTGAGCAGTTCTTC
d_gene: TRBD1; abundance: -; v_gene: TRBV30; j_gene: TRBJ1-3; CDR3aa: CALDRGPGNTIYF; CDR3nt: TGTGCCCTGGACAGGGGGCCTGGAAACACCATATATTTT
d_gene: TRBD1; abundance: -; v_gene: TRBV7-2; j_gene: TRBJ1-1; CDR3aa: CASSESTGVVTEAFF; CDR3nt: TGTGCCAGCAGCGAGTCGACAGGGGTGGTAACTGAAGCTTTCTTT
d_gene: -; abundance: -; v_gene: TRBV7-2; j_gene: TRBJ1-1; CDR3aa: CASSPAYRNTEAFF; CDR3nt: TGTGCCAGCAGCCCAGCATACAGGAACACTGAAGCTTTCTTT
d_gene: -; abundance: -; v_gene: TRBV5-1; j_gene: TRBJ2-5; CDR3aa: CASSLDSRETQYF; CDR3nt: TGCGCCAGCAGCTTGGATAGTCGTGAGACCCAGTACTTC
d_gene: -; abundance: -; v_gene: TRBV5-6; j_gene: TRBJ2-3; CDR3aa: CASSPQLNLFTDTQYF; CDR3nt: TGTGCCAGCAGCCCCCAGTTGAATCTTTTCACAGATACGCAGTATTTT
d_gene: TRBD2; abundance: -; v_gene: TRBV5-4; j_gene: TRBJ2-3; CDR3aa: CASSSLGLAGRIDTQYF; CDR3nt: TGTGCCAGCAGCTCCCTGGGACTAGCGGGGAGGATAGATACGCAGTATTTT
d_gene: -; abundance: many; v_gene: TRBV9; j_gene: TRBJ2-7; CDR3aa: CASSVDGRAQYF; CDR3nt: TGTGCCAGCAGCGTAGACGGGAGAGCGCAGTACTTC
d_gene: -; abundance: -; v_gene: TRBV27; j_gene: TRBJ2-3; CDR3aa: CASRTTRISTDTQYF; CDR3nt: TGTGCCAGCAGAACGACTCGGATTAGCACAGATACGCAGTATTTT
d_gene: -; abundance: -; v_gene: TRBV7-9; j_gene: TRBJ1-1; CDR3aa: CASSLEGKGTEAFF; CDR3nt: TGTGCCAGCAGCTTGGAGGGCAAAGGCACTGAAGCTTTCTTT
d_gene: TRBD2; abundance: -; v_gene: TRBV6-2/TRBV6-3; j_gene: TRBJ2-1; CDR3aa: CASSPPPRPGLAGIDEQFF; CDR3nt: TGTGCCAGCAGTCCGCCCCCACGGCCGGGACTAGCGGGGATAGATGAGCAGTTCTTC
d_gene: TRBD1; abundance: -; v_gene: TRBV11-2; j_gene: TRBJ1-2; CDR3aa: CASSSNPGGTGYTF; CDR3nt: TGTGCCAGCAGCTCCAACCCAGGGGGCACTGGCTACACCTTC
d_gene: -; abundance: -; v_gene: TRBV15; j_gene: TRBJ1-1; CDR3aa: CATSRYQIAGVTEAFF; CDR3nt: TGTGCCACCAGCAGGTATCAAATCGCAGGGGTTACTGAAGCTTTCTTT
d_gene: -; abundance: -; v_gene: TRBV2; j_gene: TRBJ2-4; CDR3aa: CASSDRQTKNIQYF; CDR3nt: TGTGCCAGCAGTGATCGCCAGACCAAAAACATTCAGTACTTC
d_gene: TRBD2; abundance: -; v_gene: TRBV7-8; j_gene: TRBJ2-1; CDR3aa: CASSPGLAGVNEQFF; CDR3nt: TGTGCCAGCAGCCCCGGACTAGCGGGAGTAAATGAGCAGTTCTTC